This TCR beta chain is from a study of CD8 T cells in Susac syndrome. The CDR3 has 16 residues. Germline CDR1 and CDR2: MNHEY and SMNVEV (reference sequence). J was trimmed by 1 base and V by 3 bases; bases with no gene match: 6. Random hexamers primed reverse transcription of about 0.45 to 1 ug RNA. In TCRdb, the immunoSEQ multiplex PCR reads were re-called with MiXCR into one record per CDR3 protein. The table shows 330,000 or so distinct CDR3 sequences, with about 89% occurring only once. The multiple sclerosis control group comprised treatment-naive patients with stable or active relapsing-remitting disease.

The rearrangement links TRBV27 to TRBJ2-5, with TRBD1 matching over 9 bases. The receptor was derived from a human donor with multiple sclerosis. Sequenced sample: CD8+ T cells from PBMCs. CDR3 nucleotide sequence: TGTGCCAGCAGTTTTCTGAGGGGACAGGGCCAAGAGACCCAGTACTTC. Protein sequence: CASSFLRGQGQETQYF.